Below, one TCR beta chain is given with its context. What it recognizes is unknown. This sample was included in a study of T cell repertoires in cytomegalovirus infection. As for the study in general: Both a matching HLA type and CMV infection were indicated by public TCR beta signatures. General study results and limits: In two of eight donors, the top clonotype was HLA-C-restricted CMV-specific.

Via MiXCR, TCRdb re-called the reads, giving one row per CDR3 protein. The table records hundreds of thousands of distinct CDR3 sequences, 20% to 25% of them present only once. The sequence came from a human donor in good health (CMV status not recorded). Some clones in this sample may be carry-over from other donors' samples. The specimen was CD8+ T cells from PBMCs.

The CDR3 DNA reads TGCAGCGTTCAACCATGGAACACTGAAGCTTTCTTT. Translation gives CSVQPWNTEAFF. J is TRBJ1-1 and V is TRBV29-1, with D uncertain. Deletions cut 5 bases from V and 1 base from J, with 8 bases between. The CDR3 has 12 residues. Germline assignment: CDR1 SQVTM and CDR2 ANQGSEA.